A selection of T cell receptor beta chains follows, all from one sample in a study of post-analysis software for immune sequencing data. MiXCR, applied by TCRdb to the PCR reads, yields one record per CDR3 protein. The sample holds about 540,000 distinct CDR3 sequences, approximately 34% seen once. Sequenced input: blood. These receptors were collected from a girl aged 2-17 years with multiple sclerosis. Each CDR3 is given with its conserved first and last residue. The order of the fields is clone size, CDR3 length, V gene, J gene, D gene, CDR3 protein, CDR3 DNA. A D gene is named only where the DNA matches it firmly. Only some rows state a clone size, as once, few, many or a class for expanded clones.

few	15	TRBV5-1	TRBJ1-1	TRBD1	CASSQRTGASTEAFF	TGCGCCAGCAGCCAACGAACAGGGGCGAGCACTGAAGCTTTCTTT
NA	16	TRBV6-1	TRBJ1-2	TRBD1	CASSDAGTEINYDYTF	TGTGCCAGCAGTGATGCCGGGACAGAAATTAACTATGACTACACCTTC
NA	13	TRBV20-1	TRBJ1-5	TRBD1	CSAPGTGFQPQHF	TGCAGTGCTCCCGGGACAGGCTTCCAGCCCCAGCATTTT
NA	15	TRBV7-9	TRBJ2-7	NA	CTSSWTGTGGYEQYF	TGTACCAGCAGCTGGACCGGGACTGGGGGGTACGAGCAGTACTTC
NA	16	TRBV5-1	TRBJ2-6	TRBD1	CATSGTVSSGANVLTF	TGCGCCACCTCCGGGACAGTAAGCTCTGGGGCCAACGTCCTGACTTTC
NA	15	TRBV7-2	TRBJ2-7	NA	CVSSPDFRSSYEQYF	TGTGTCAGCAGCCCGGACTTTCGGAGCTCCTACGAGCAGTACTTC
NA	10	TRBV2	TRBJ1-1	NA	CASSDRLAFF	TGTGCCAGCAGTGACCGTTTGGCTTTCTTT
NA	16	TRBV18	TRBJ2-1	NA	CASSRLGLLEHNEQFF	TGTGCCAGCTCACGATTGGGACTGTTAGAACACAATGAGCAGTTCTTC
few	18	TRBV10-3	TRBJ2-5	TRBD2	CAISGNPRVAGGHETQYF	TGTGCCATCAGTGGCAACCCCCGAGTAGCGGGGGGGCATGAGACCCAGTACTTC
NA	13	TRBV29-1	TRBJ2-7	TRBD2	CSVASGGAYEQYF	TGCAGCGTGGCTAGCGGGGGGGCATACGAGCAGTACTTC
NA	13	TRBV29-1	TRBJ1-5	NA	CSVEGQAGQPQHF	TGCAGCGTTGAAGGACAGGCGGGTCAGCCCCAGCATTTT
few	17	TRBV7-3	TRBJ2-1	TRBD2	CASSSGGARGLYNEQFF	TGTGCCAGCAGCTCCGGGGGGGCGAGGGGTTTATACAATGAGCAGTTCTTC
few	15	TRBV6-2/TRBV6-3	TRBJ1-2	NA	CASSYSGSPHYGYTF	TGTGCCAGCAGTTACTCGGGCAGCCCCCACTATGGCTACACCTTC
few	15	TRBV20-1	TRBJ1-5	NA	CSARAPADYNQPQHF	TGCAGTGCTAGAGCACCGGCGGACTACAATCAGCCCCAGCATTTT
once	13	TRBV7-9	TRBJ1-5	NA	CASSSRRGQPQHF	TGTGCCAGCAGCTCCCGGAGGGGACAGCCCCAGCATTTT
NA	14	TRBV20-1	TRBJ2-7	TRBD1	CSAFRTGANNEQYF	TGCAGTGCTTTTCGGACAGGGGCAAATAACGAGCAGTACTTC
NA	15	TRBV5-5	TRBJ2-5	NA	CASSSGGPAWETQYF	TGTGCCAGCAGCTCGGGCGGGCCAGCTTGGGAGACCCAGTACTTC
few	13	TRBV7-9	TRBJ2-7	TRBD1	CASSSAGTAEQYF	TGTGCCAGCAGCTCCGCCGGGACAGCCGAGCAGTACTTC
NA	15	TRBV5-1	TRBJ2-5	TRBD2	CASNRLAGGGETQYF	TGCGCCAGCAACAGACTAGCGGGTGGAGGGGAGACCCAGTACTTC
few	13	TRBV20-1	TRBJ1-2	NA	CSALPGGFDGHTF	TGCAGTGCCCTGCCGGGGGGTTTCGATGGCCACACCTTC
NA	15	TRBV5-1	TRBJ1-1	NA	CASSLEPGPNTEAFF	TGCGCCAGCAGCTTGGAGCCGGGGCCAAACACTGAAGCTTTCTTT
NA	15	TRBV20-1	TRBJ1-1	NA	CSARDGGGSQTEAFF	TGCAGTGCTAGAGATGGGGGGGGTTCGCAGACTGAAGCTTTCTTT
few	17	TRBV4-1	TRBJ2-3	TRBD2	CASSPRGSGGSADTQYF	TGCGCCAGCAGCCCTCGAGGCAGCGGGGGTTCTGCAGATACGCAGTATTTT
many	12	TRBV13	TRBJ2-3	NA	CASSPLRDTQYF	TGTGCCAGCAGCCCGCTCCGAGATACGCAGTATTTT
few	14	TRBV10-2	TRBJ2-7	NA	CASSESWGPYEQYF	TGCGCCAGCAGTGAGTCGTGGGGGCCCTACGAGCAGTACTTC
NA	16	TRBV12-3/TRBV12-4	TRBJ2-3	TRBD2	CASTLSGGRGTDTQYF	TGTGCCAGCACCCTCAGCGGGGGTAGGGGCACAGATACGCAGTATTTT
NA	11	TRBV29-1	TRBJ1-2	NA	CSSQGAYGYTF	TGCAGCTCACAGGGCGCCTATGGCTACACCTTC
few	12	TRBV29-1	TRBJ1-1	NA	CSAKGLNTEAFF	TGCAGCGCCAAAGGCCTGAACACTGAAGCTTTCTTT
NA	13	TRBV5-8	TRBJ1-2	NA	CASSLVPVYGYTF	TGTGCCAGCAGCTTGGTCCCCGTCTATGGCTACACCTTC
NA	16	TRBV10-3	TRBJ2-2	NA	CAISESFGANTGELFF	TGTGCCATCAGTGAGTCATTTGGGGCTAACACCGGGGAGCTGTTTTTT
NA	17	TRBV9	TRBJ2-1	TRBD1	CASSVVRTGAPNNEQFF	TGTGCCAGCAGCGTAGTCAGGACAGGGGCTCCCAACAATGAGCAGTTCTTC
NA	13	TRBV6-2/TRBV6-3	TRBJ1-2	NA	CASNQQVNYGYTF	TGTGCCAGCAACCAACAGGTTAACTATGGCTACACCTTC
NA	14	TRBV29-1	TRBJ2-7	NA	CSVITGYPSYEQYF	TGCAGCGTGATTACAGGGTACCCTTCCTACGAGCAGTACTTC
few	12	TRBV7-2	TRBJ2-7	NA	CASSLGPLQQYF	TGTGCCAGCAGCTTAGGTCCCCTCCAGCAGTACTTC
few	14	TRBV24-1	TRBJ2-3	NA	CATSSSGGRDTQYF	TGTGCCACCAGTAGTAGCGGCGGTAGGGATACGCAGTATTTT
NA	15	TRBV16	TRBJ1-6	TRBD1	CASSFNRGQGSPLHF	TGTGCCAGCAGCTTTAACAGGGGGCAGGGTTCACCCCTCCACTTT
NA	20	TRBV5-1	TRBJ2-6	NA	CASSLEEGGGPYSGANVLTF	TGCGCCAGCAGCTTGGAGGAGGGGGGTGGGCCTTACTCTGGGGCCAACGTCCTGACTTTC
NA	16	TRBV4-1	TRBJ1-1	TRBD1	CASSSISGTGATEAFF	TGCGCCAGCAGCTCTATATCCGGGACAGGGGCCACTGAAGCTTTCTTT
NA	16	TRBV5-1	TRBJ1-5	NA	CASSLEGHNSNQPQHF	TGCGCCAGCAGCTTGGAGGGACATAATAGCAATCAGCCCCAGCATTTT
NA	15	TRBV5-6	TRBJ2-7	TRBD1	CASSHVPDRAGEQYF	TGTGCCAGCAGCCATGTGCCGGACAGGGCCGGCGAGCAGTACTTC
many	13	TRBV12-5	TRBJ2-5	NA	CASAPDSQETQYF	TGTGCTAGTGCCCCGGACAGCCAAGAGACCCAGTACTTC
NA	13	TRBV12-3/TRBV12-4	TRBJ2-1	TRBD2	CASPSGRNNEQFF	TGTGCCAGCCCTAGCGGGAGGAACAATGAGCAGTTCTTC
NA	16	TRBV9	TRBJ2-3	NA	CASSVDSYQLTDTQYF	TGTGCCAGCAGCGTAGATAGCTACCAACTCACAGATACGCAGTATTTT
NA	12	TRBV4-1	TRBJ1-2	NA	CASSHWGYGYTF	TGCGCCAGCAGCCATTGGGGCTATGGCTACACCTTC
NA	16	TRBV5-1	TRBJ2-5	NA	CASSREGTDLQETQYF	TGCGCCAGCAGCAGGGAGGGGACAGACCTCCAAGAGACCCAGTACTTC
NA	14	TRBV20-1	TRBJ1-2	NA	CSATMAGAPGGYTF	TGCAGTGCGACGATGGCAGGGGCACCTGGTGGCTACACCTTC
few	16	TRBV5-1	TRBJ2-5	TRBD2	CASSWGTSADQETQYF	TGCGCCAGCAGCTGGGGGACTAGCGCCGACCAAGAGACCCAGTACTTC
NA	11	TRBV2	TRBJ2-5	NA	CASTRKETQYF	TGTGCCAGCACGCGGAAAGAGACCCAGTACTTC
once	16	TRBV6-5	TRBJ1-2	NA	CASSYSGAEISYGYTF	TGTGCCAGCAGTTACTCGGGGGCGGAGATAAGCTATGGCTACACCTTC
few	16	TRBV18	TRBJ1-5	NA	CASSPQTVYSNQPQHF	TGTGCCAGCTCACCTCAGACAGTTTATAGCAATCAGCCCCAGCATTTT
NA	15	TRBV6-6	TRBJ2-1	TRBD1	CASSRDRGTYNEQFF	TGTGCCAGCAGTCGGGACAGGGGGACCTACAATGAGCAGTTCTTC
NA	15	TRBV5-8	TRBJ2-1	NA	CASSRRAAPNNEQFF	TGTGCCAGCAGCCGCAGGGCAGCGCCCAACAATGAGCAGTTCTTC
few	16	TRBV11-2	TRBJ2-3	NA	CASSFSGTRLLDTQYF	TGTGCCAGCAGCTTCTCCGGGACCCGCCTCCTGGATACGCAGTATTTT
NA	15	TRBV5-1	TRBJ2-3	NA	CASSLDGPRADTQYF	TGCGCCAGCAGCTTGGACGGGCCTCGAGCAGATACGCAGTATTTT
NA	14	TRBV20-1	TRBJ1-2	TRBD1	CSAQKTGISYGYTF	TGCAGTGCTCAAAAGACAGGGATTTCCTATGGCTACACCTTC
few	15	TRBV28	TRBJ2-3	TRBD2	CASSATSDSTDTQYF	TGTGCCAGCAGTGCGACTAGCGACAGCACAGATACGCAGTATTTT
NA	14	TRBV24-1	TRBJ2-7	NA	CATSDYWGDWVQYF	TGTGCCACCAGTGATTACTGGGGGGATTGGGTTCAGTACTTC
few	14	TRBV28	TRBJ2-4	TRBD1	CASSLAGTENIQYF	TGTGCCAGCAGTCTGGCCGGGACAGAAAACATTCAGTACTTC
NA	14	TRBV11-2	TRBJ2-7	NA	CASSLAGYSYEQYF	TGTGCCAGCAGCCTTGCAGGCTACTCCTACGAGCAGTACTTC